The 10 T cell receptor beta chains listed next were all sequenced from one sample in a study of cytomegalovirus exposure and HLA in healthy donors. A multiplex PCR was run with 60 Vbeta primers and 13 Jbeta primers. Method: immunoSEQ multiplex PCR; TCRdb's copy keeps in-frame clones and lacks some. The sample table sets out about 140,000 clones. Sequencing was performed on PBMCs. The origin of the receptors is a young woman in good health and CMV-seronegative.

The CDR3 DNA is TGTGCCAGCAGCCTCGAGAGCGGGTTTTACAATGAGCAGTTCTTC. Protein sequence: CASSLESGFYNEQFF. The genes are TRBV7-9 and TRBJ2-1, with D possibly being TRBD2 (6 bases). This CDR3 has 15 amino acids. Germline CDR1 reads SEHNR; CDR2 reads FQNEAQ (reference sequence). V was pared by 5 bases and J by 4 bases, with 15 bases between.

As regards this clone: At one of its ends the junction is not consistent with the germline gene, which may arise from a read error. V gene TRBV29-1 combines with J gene TRBJ1-2; the match to TRBD1 covers 9 bases. Germline V gene sequence: CDR1 SQVTM, CDR2 ANQGSEA. CDR3 length equals 13 residues. Here the CDR3 reads CSVRTGEGYDYTF. The CDR3 nucleotides read TGCAGCGTTCGGACAGGGGAGGGCTATGACTACACCTTC.

V and J are TRBV11-3 and TRBJ2-1; 8 positions agree with TRBD1. The CDR3 runs 15 residues. V shed 5 bases and J 2 bases; nucleotides not matched to a gene: 5. Per germline, CDR1 SGHNT and CDR2 YENEEA. The CDR3 loop is CASSKSRGPYNEQFF. The CDR3 DNA reads TGTGCCAGCAGCAAGTCCAGGGGGCCCTACAATGAGCAGTTCTTC.

This chain links TRBV6-5 with TRBJ1-2; D is possibly TRBD1 (6 bases). Germline CDR1 reads MNHEY; CDR2 reads SVGAGI. The CDR3 is made up of 14 amino acids. V lost 5 bases to trimming and J lost 4 bases, with 14 bases between them. CDR3 coding DNA: TGTGCCAGCAGTCCCAGACAGGCTCTCTATGGCTACACCTTC. Protein product: CASSPRQALYGYTF.

The CDR3: CASSYSAGGGDTQYF. The CDR3 nucleotides are TGTGCCAGCAGTTACTCTGCGGGAGGGGGGGATACGCAGTATTTT. This sequence joins TRBV6-6 and TRBJ2-3, with 9 bases lining up with TRBD2. Germline CDR1 is MNHNY and CDR2 is SVGAGI (reference sequence). Trimming removed 0 bases from V and 6 bases from J; junction bases left unmatched: 4. CDR3 size: 15 residues.

J is TRBJ2-7 and V is TRBV6-5; weak D call: TRBD1 (5 bases). Germline V lookup: CDR1 MNHEY, CDR2 SVGAGI. V was cut by 0 bases and J by 0 bases, with 12 bases left in between. The CDR3 has 16 residues. CDR3 sequence reads: CASSYSGQILSYEQYF. In DNA, the CDR3 is TGTGCCAGCAGTTACTCGGGGCAGATCCTCTCCTACGAGCAGTACTTC.

The J gene is TRBJ1-1, the V gene TRBV9; no clear D. This CDR3 has 12 residues. In germline, CDR1 is SGDLS, CDR2 YYNGEE. Trimming took off 4 bases at V and 5 bases at J, with 9 bases between the two ends. The chain's CDR3 is CASSQTETEAFF. The CDR3 nucleotides are TGTGCCAGCAGCCAAACTGAGACTGAAGCTTTCTTT.

The chain couples TRBV6-5 to TRBJ2-7; 8 bases map to TRBD1. Trimming at V came to 4 bases and at J to 3 bases, leaving 8 bases not matched to a gene. The CDR3 loop spans 15 amino acids. The V gene's germline CDR1 is MNHEY and CDR2 SVGAGI. The CDR3 loop reads CASSSRQGAYYEQYF. CDR3 coding DNA: TGTGCCAGCAGTTCCCGGCAGGGGGCGTACTACGAGCAGTACTTC.

The chain couples TRBV2 to TRBJ1-4; TRBD1 is a possible D gene (6 bases). The germline V gene encodes CDR1 SNHLY and CDR2 FYNNEI. This CDR3 spans 14 amino acids. V dropped 10 bases and J dropped 7 bases, with 19 bases sitting between them. The CDR3 spells CATLGDNTSEKLFF. CDR3 coding DNA: TGTGCCACCCTGGGGGACAATACAAGTGAAAAACTGTTTTTT.

This rearrangement joins TRBV6-6 to TRBJ2-1; D gene uncertain. Germline V lookup: CDR1 MNHNY, CDR2 SVGAGI (reference sequence). This CDR3 has 12 amino acids. The V and J ends lost 5 bases and 5 bases respectively, with 7 bases between them. CDR3 amino acids: CASSKRNNEQFF. CDR3 DNA sequence: TGTGCCAGCAGTAAGAGAAACAATGAGCAGTTCTTC.